This T cell receptor beta chain was observed in a study of blood T cell repertoires in COVID-19. Study information: The study drew acute and convalescent COVID-19 samples from the United States, Italy and Spain. PBMCs, B-cell-depleted T cells, or T cells were the source of the cDNA or gDNA that made up the material.

This clone showed up just a few times. Germline loops: CDR1 LGHDT, CDR2 YNNKEL (reference sequence). CDR3 length: 13 amino acids. V was cut by 5 bases and J by 5 bases, with 10 bases left in between. Original data processing: Amplification of reference gene primers was used by the study to estimate nucleated cell counts. The assay was immunoSEQ multiplex PCR, and TCRdb's table has in-frame clones only and misses some. V and J calls and clone size are given by that table; D and trimming were obtained from the DNA. The repertoire includes roughly 100,000 clones, 85% to 90% of them detected once, and around 4.1% sits in the top ten.

The chain employs TRBV3-1 (or the pseudogene TRBV3-2) and TRBJ1-5; D is possibly TRBD1 (5 bases). Input material: peripheral blood. The source is a man aged 45 to 65 with acute or convalescent COVID-19. CDR3 loop: CASSSDRYQPQHF. CDR3 nucleotides: TGTGCCAGCAGCAGCGACAGATATCAGCCCCAGCATTTT.